Listed below are T cell receptor beta chains from one sample, sequenced in a study of blood T cell repertoires in COVID-19. TCRdb's table, derived via immunoSEQ multiplex PCR, lists solely in-frame clones and lacks some. The data hold 150,000 to 200,000 clones, with less than 85% observed a single time. Sequencing used PBMCs or T cells enriched from blood (not recorded which). These receptor sequences come from a man between 50 and 59 years old who had recovered from COVID-19. Each CDR3 is given with its conserved first and last residue. Rows may omit the clone size; those that give it use once, few, many or a size class.

TRBV24-1 | few | CATSDPRDRGLETQYF
TRBV5-1 | NA | CASSLAEGENYGYTF
TRBV7-2 | NA | CASSPSPGRNTEAFF
TRBV7-2 | NA | CASGQGGNQPQHF
TRBV2 | NA | CASSDPPGTEKLFF
TRBV7-9 | NA | CASSLLGWASEAFF
TRBV2 | NA | CASSAGGSAYEQYF
TRBV7-2 | NA | CASSLRRGGLNIQYF
TRBV15 | NA | CATSRDIGNQPQHF
TRBV5-5 | once | CASSFWGLLYEQYF
TRBV5-1 | few | CASSLGSGATYEQYF
TRBV15 | NA | CATSRDVGLAGSYNEQFF
TRBV24-1 | NA | CATSDTRQTTGELFF
TRBV15 | NA | CATSTFSSQPQHF
TRBV4-3 | NA | CASSQAQGANGYTF
TRBV7-9 | NA | CASSGRDRGRGEKLFF
TRBV7-2 | NA | CASSRRGGSYNEQFF
TRBV5-1 | once | CASSLQGQAGNIQYF
TRBV4-1 | NA | CASSPVGSHQQFF
TRBV12-3/TRBV12-4 | NA | CASSYGQRYGYTF
TRBV3-1/TRBV3-2 | NA | CASSLNRDQPQHF
TRBV7-2 | NA | CASSFGLVTDTQYF
TRBV10-2 | NA | CASSDQPDRNEKLFF
TRBV7-8 | NA | CASSREIGDYGYTF
TRBV4-1 | NA | CASSQSKPPGKWGTGELFF
TRBV7-9 | few | CASSLGSSGGYNEQFF
TRBV7-9 | NA | CASSSSAGGEAFF
TRBV6-2/TRBV6-3 | NA | CASSYPDRREGLSNQPQHF